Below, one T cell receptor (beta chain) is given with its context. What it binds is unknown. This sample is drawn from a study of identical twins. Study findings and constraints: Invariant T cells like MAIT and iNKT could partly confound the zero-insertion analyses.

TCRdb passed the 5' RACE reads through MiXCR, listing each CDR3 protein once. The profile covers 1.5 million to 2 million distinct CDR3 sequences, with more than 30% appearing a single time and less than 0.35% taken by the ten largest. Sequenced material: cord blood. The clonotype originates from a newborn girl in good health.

For the CDR3, the DNA is TGCAGTCTAAAACGGCAGGGCTCCTACGAGCAGTACTTC. Encoded protein: CSLKRQGSYEQYF. The chain has TRBV20-1 and TRBJ2-7, with a possible D match to TRBD1 (5 bases). The CDR3 has 13 residues. CDR1 is DFQATT and CDR2 is SNEGSKA in the germline V gene (reference sequence). V was pared by 8 bases and J by 0 bases, with 14 bases between.